Shown below are 18 T cell receptor beta chains from a single sample sequenced in a study of T cells in Graves' hyperthyroidism and ophthalmopathy. RNA transcripts yielded amplified TCR beta CDR3 regions. The primer set for the first-round RT-PCR of the TCR CDR3 was HTBI. TCRdb passed the multiplex PCR reads through MiXCR, listing each CDR3 protein once. The repertoire holds 550,000 to 650,000 distinct CDR3 sequences, with approximately 14% as singletons. The sample comprised blood. These receptors came from a woman under 40 with Graves' hyperthyroidism that later progressed to Graves' ophthalmopathy.

This clonotype appeared a few times. This chain links TRBV18 with TRBJ1-1; D is ambiguous. This CDR3 contains 14 residues. With 3 bases removed from V and 1 base from J, the gap between germline ends came to 9 bases. CDR1 and CDR2 from the germline V gene are KGHSH and LQKENI. CDR3 DNA: TGTGCCAGCTCACCCCTGGATAAGAACACTGAAGCTTTCTTT. Its protein product is CASSPLDKNTEAFF. The complete variable domain, with remaining parts taken from reference TRBV18 and TRBJ1-1, reads NAGVMQNPRHLVRRRGQEARLRCSPMKGHSHVYWYRQLPEEGLKFMVYLQKENIIDESGMPKERFSAEFPKEGPSILRIQQVVRGDSAAYFCASSPLDKNTEAFFGQGTRLTVV.

This clonotype turned up a few times. The chain recombines TRBV14 with TRBJ2-5; 7 nucleotides line up with TRBD1. CDR3 length: 15 residues. From germline, CDR1 is SGHDN and CDR2 FVKESK. Trimming removed 3 bases from V and 3 bases from J; junction bases left unmatched: 7. The CDR3 loop is CASSQIYTGEETQYF. The DNA for the CDR3 is TGTGCCAGCAGCCAGATCTACACAGGGGAAGAGACCCAGTACTTC.

This clonotype was seen repeatedly, ten times or more. The rearrangement links TRBV28 to TRBJ1-2; 7 positions agree with TRBD1. Germline trimming cut 8 bases from V and 9 bases from J; bases unmatched to any gene: 15. The germline gives CDR1 MDHEN, CDR2 SYDVKM. The length of the CDR3 is 14 residues. CDR3: CASRGSPGGGSYTF. The CDR3 nucleotides read TGTGCCAGCCGCGGTAGCCCAGGGGGTGGGAGCTACACCTTC.

This clonotype has a count of ten or more. The chain has TRBV24-1 and TRBJ2-7; TRBD1 is a possible D gene (6 bases). In germline, CDR1 is KGHDR, CDR2 SFDVKD. V was shortened by 12 bases and J by 6 bases, with 17 bases between the two germline ends. This CDR3 is built from 12 residues. The CDR3 DNA reads as TGTGCCTCATCCCGGGACATCGGCGAGCAGTACTTC. This encodes CASSRDIGEQYF.

This clonotype was picked up a small number of times. This chain uses TRBV29-1 with TRBJ1-2; D is unresolved. CDR3 length: 12 amino acids. The V gene's germline CDR1 is SQVTM and CDR2 ANQGSEA. The V gene lost 2 bases and the J gene lost 7 bases, with 11 bases spanning the gap. The CDR3 sequence is CSVEWQPSGYTF. The CDR3, as DNA: TGCAGCGTTGAATGGCAACCCTCTGGCTACACCTTC.

This clonotype was observed a few times. V usage is TRBV4-2 and J usage is TRBJ2-2; D uncertain. V dropped 4 bases and J dropped 4 bases, with 16 bases sitting between them. There are 16 residues in the CDR3. CDR1 and CDR2 from the germline V gene are LGHNA and YNFKEQ. CDR3 residues: CASSPLDYWGTGELFF. CDR3 bases: TGTGCCAGCAGCCCTCTCGATTATTGGGGCACCGGGGAGCTGTTTTTT.

This clonotype was counted at least ten times. The rearrangement joins TRBV20-1 to TRBJ1-3, with D uncertain. Per the germline V gene, CDR1 is DFQATT and CDR2 is SNEGSKA (reference sequence). V lost 1 base to trimming and J lost 1 base, with 8 bases between them. This CDR3 has 14 residues. The chain's CDR3 is CSARGPSSGNTIYF. For the CDR3, the DNA is TGCAGTGCTAGAGGCCCCTCATCTGGAAACACCATATATTTT.

This clonotype has a count of ten or more. The chain carries TRBV27 and TRBJ2-1, with 12 bases fitting TRBD2. J lost 7 bases, V lost 9 bases, and 13 bases had no gene match. The CDR3 consists of 16 residues. Germline assignment: CDR1 MNHEY and CDR2 SMNVEV (reference sequence). The CDR3 nucleotides read TGTGCCAGTTCTCGATTCCTAGCGGGAGGGGGGAATGAGCAGTTCTTC. As protein: CASSRFLAGGGNEQFF.

This clonotype was recorded at least ten times. V is TRBV6-2 or TRBV6-3 and J is TRBJ2-7, with D possibly TRBD1 on 6 matching bases. Germline CDR1 and CDR2: MNHEY and SVGEGT. The CDR3 contains 15 residues. V was pared by 2 bases and J by 3 bases, with 14 bases between. CDR3 in amino acids: CASSYVGTTLYEQYF. In DNA, the CDR3 is TGTGCCAGCAGTTACGTCGGGACAACCCTCTACGAGCAGTACTTC.

This clonotype was counted a few times. This chain uses TRBV20-1 with TRBJ2-4, with D perhaps matching TRBD1 (6 bases). The CDR3 sequence is 12 residues long. Germline CDR1 and CDR2: DFQATT and SNEGSKA (reference sequence). V was cut by 0 bases and J by 11 bases, with 11 bases left in between. The CDR3 DNA follows: TGCAGTGCTAGAGAGATGACAGGAGTTCAGTACTTC. This gives the protein CSAREMTGVQYF.

This clonotype was recorded at least ten times. The rearrangement links TRBV6-1 to TRBJ2-2; D might be TRBD2 (5 bases). V lost 3 bases and J lost 1, with 15 bases in between. The CDR3 consists of 17 residues. Germline-derived CDR1 and CDR2 are MNHNS and SASEGT. CDR3 bases: TGTGCCAGCAGTGACTACTCCGGGGAACAGAACACCGGGGAGCTGTTTTTT. Protein sequence: CASSDYSGEQNTGELFF.

Comment on this clonotype: A much bigger clone sits one base away, suggesting this may be a read error. The chain recombines TRBV24-1 with TRBJ2-1; 9 bases match TRBD1. The CDR3 has 14 amino acids. Looked up from germline, CDR1 is KGHDR and CDR2 is SFDVKD. After removal of 2 bases from V and 7 bases from J, the junction contained 2 bases not matched to a gene. In nucleotides, the CDR3 is TGTGCCACCAGTGATTCGACAGGGGGTAATGAGCAGTTCTTC. This sequence encodes CATSDSTGGNEQFF.

In its sample, this clonotype was seen once. The gene calls are TRBV19 and TRBJ2-2, with 8 bases identical to TRBD2. The V and J ends lost 3 bases and 5 bases, in that order; junction bases with no gene match: 8. Germline CDR1 reads LNHDA; CDR2 reads SQIVND (reference sequence). The CDR3 consists of 16 residues. This CDR3 reads CASSMEAGGWTGELFF. The CDR3 DNA sequence: TGTGCCAGTAGTATGGAGGCGGGAGGATGGACCGGGGAGCTGTTTTTT.

This clonotype came up many times. The V and J genes are TRBV7-3 and TRBJ2-2, with D tentatively TRBD2 (5 bases). The V gene's germline CDR1 is SGHTA and CDR2 FQGTGA. V dropped 4 bases and J dropped 3 bases, with 15 bases sitting between them. The CDR3 covers 16 residues. CDR3 coding DNA: TGTGCCAGCAGCTCAGACTACCTTACGCACACCGGGGAGCTGTTTTTT. Its protein is CASSSDYLTHTGELFF.

This clonotype was seen just once. The CDR3 spells CASSLWLTPREQYF. CDR3 sequence (DNA): TGTGCCAGCAGCTTATGGCTCACCCCTCGGGAGCAGTACTTC. The chain combines TRBV7-8 with TRBJ2-7, with no clear D. This CDR3 has 14 amino acids. The V end lost 2 bases, the J end lost 7 bases, and 15 bases lay between the germline ends. The V gene's germline CDR1 is SGHVS and CDR2 FQNEAQ. Full variable domain (rest looked up from reference TRBV7-8 and TRBJ2-7): GAGVSQSPRYKVAKRGQDVALRCDPISGHVSLFWYQQALGQGPEFLTYFQNEAQLDKSGLPSDRFFAERPEGSVSTLKIQRTQQEDSAVYLCASSLWLTPREQYFGPGTRLTVT.

This clonotype was observed a few times. The CDR3 here is CASGFGQANQPQHF. The DNA for the CDR3 is TGTGCTAGTGGTTTCGGACAGGCGAATCAGCCCCAGCATTTT. J is TRBJ1-5 and V is TRBV12-5; 7 bases line up with TRBD1. The junction had 3 bases not matched to a gene; V was cut back by 3 bases and J by 4 bases. The CDR3 sequence is 14 residues long. Germline CDR1 reads LGHNT; CDR2 reads FRNRAP. Drawing the rest from reference TRBV12-5 and TRBJ1-5, the complete variable domain is DARVTQTPRHKVTEMGQEVTMRCQPILGHNTVFWYRQTMMQGLELLAYFRNRAPLDDSGMPKDRFSAEMPDATLATLKIQPSEPRDSAVYFCASGFGQANQPQHFGDGTRLSIL.

Details on this clonotype: Since a much larger clone is just one base distant, this may be a read error. The V gene is TRBV28, the J gene TRBJ1-1, with D unclear. Germline CDR1 MDHEN, CDR2 SYDVKM. The CDR3 extends over 12 amino acids. The CDR3 loop reads CATTVGFTETFF. As DNA, the CDR3 is TGTGCCACGACCGTAGGGTTCACTGAAACTTTCTTT.

This clonotype was seen only once. J is TRBJ2-3 and V is TRBV10-3; 9 bases match TRBD2. The CDR3 sequence is 16 residues long. J lost 2 bases, V lost 6 bases, and 9 bases had no gene match. In germline, CDR1 is ENHRY, CDR2 SYGVKD. The CDR3 sequence: CAISPGTSISTDTQYF. The CDR3, as DNA: TGTGCCATCAGCCCCGGGACTAGCATTTCCACAGATACGCAGTATTTT.